This TCR beta chain emerged from a study of T cell repertoires in cytomegalovirus infection (dated by TCRdb to about 2019). For the wider study: Donor HLA type was relevant to the analysis, because carriage of CMV infection together with the matching HLA type was indicated by public TCR beta signatures. General findings and caveats noted by the study authors: In the ex vivo response, HLA-C-restricted CMV-specific TCR beta clonotypes were dominant, and in two of eight donors the single most frequent clonotype came from this HLA-C-restricted group. In both this cohort and an independent roughly 400-donor cohort, the cumulative frequency of public TCR beta family members distinguished carriers of CMV infection plus the relevant HLA type.

The CDR3 sequence holds 18 residues, the cysteine and phenylalanine included. The kept DNA is CDR3 alone, 54 bases in frame from the first base. Trimming costs V 1 base and J 6 bases, and their ends lie 22 bases apart. The germline V gene sets CDR1 to SGHTA and CDR2 to FQGNSA. This clonotype has ten or more counts. Its antigen is not yet known. No qualities accompany the bases; no much larger clone lies one base away. Reads for this sample came from an Illumina HiSeq 1500. TCRdb reran the public reads through fastp at Q25 and MiXCR, keeping productive beta chains. Each CDR3 protein appears once, grouped with its most common genes and DNA. This sample is represented by over 100,000 distinct CDR3 sequences; 10% of them were singletons. Approximately 33% of the sample goes to the ten largest clones.

The sample taken for sequencing was PBMCs, sequenced either directly or after in vitro stimulation (not recorded which). The clonotype comes from a human donor in good health (CMV status not recorded). Some clones in this sample may be carry-over from other donors' samples. The V and J segments used are TRBV7-2 and TRBJ2-1; the D gene could be TRBD1 or TRBD2, each one agreeing over 5 bases. The CDR3 protein is CASSLGLGTTQILNEQFF. In nucleotide form, the sequence is TGTGCCAGCAGCTTAGGACTCGGGACCACACAAATTCTCAATGAGCAGTTCTTC.